This TCR beta chain was recovered during a study of T cells in tuberculosis. Stated time point: new active TB diagnosis, blood taken before or within 7 days of starting treatment. Each donor contributed about 110,000 T cells on average, unsorted. The CDR3 runs to 15 residues. Looked up from germline, CDR1 is MGHDK and CDR2 is SYGVNS. The V gene end was trimmed by 4 bases and the J gene end by 9 bases; junction bases not matched to a gene: 10. Assay used: immunoSEQ multiplex PCR; TCRdb lists only in-frame clones, some missing. The table lists tens of thousands of clones, 90% to 95% of them singletons. This sequence was found in an adult with tuberculosis. Some clones in this sample may be carry-over from other donors' samples. This sequence joins TRBV25-1 and TRBJ1-3, with 9 bases identical to TRBD1. The source material was PBMCs, sampled at tuberculosis diagnosis. CDR3 coding DNA: TGTGCCAGCAGTGCCTATACCGGGACAGGGAGCACCATATATTTT. Encoded protein: CASSAYTGTGSTIYF.